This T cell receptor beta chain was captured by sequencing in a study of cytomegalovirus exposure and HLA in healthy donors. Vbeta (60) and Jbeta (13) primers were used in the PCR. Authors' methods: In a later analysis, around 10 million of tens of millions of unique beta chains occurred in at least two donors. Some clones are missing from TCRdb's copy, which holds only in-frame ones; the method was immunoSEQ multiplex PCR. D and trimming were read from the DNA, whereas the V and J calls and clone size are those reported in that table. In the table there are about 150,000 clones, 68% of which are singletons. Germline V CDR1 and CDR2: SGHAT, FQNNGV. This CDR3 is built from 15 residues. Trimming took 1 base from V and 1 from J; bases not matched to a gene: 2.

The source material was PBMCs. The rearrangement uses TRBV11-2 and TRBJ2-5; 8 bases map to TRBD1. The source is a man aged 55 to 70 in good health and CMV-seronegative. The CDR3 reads CASSLAGQAQETQYF. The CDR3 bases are TGTGCCAGCAGCTTAGCGGGACAGGCCCAAGAGACCCAGTACTTC.